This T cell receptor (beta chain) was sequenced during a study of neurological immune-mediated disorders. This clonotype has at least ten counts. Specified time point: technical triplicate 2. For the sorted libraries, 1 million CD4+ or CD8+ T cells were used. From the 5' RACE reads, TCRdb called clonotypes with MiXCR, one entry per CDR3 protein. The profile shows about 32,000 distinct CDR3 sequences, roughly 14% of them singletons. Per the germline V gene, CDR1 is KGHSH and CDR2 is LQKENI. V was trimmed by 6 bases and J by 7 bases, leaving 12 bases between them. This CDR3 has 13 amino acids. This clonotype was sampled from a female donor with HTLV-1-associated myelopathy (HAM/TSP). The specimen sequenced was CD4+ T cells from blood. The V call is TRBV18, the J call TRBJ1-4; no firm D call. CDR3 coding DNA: TGTGCCAGCTCGCCCGAAGTAGGTGAAAAACTGTTTTTT. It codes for CASSPEVGEKLFF.